This T cell receptor (beta chain) was recovered during a study of identical twins. Findings and limits, study-wide: Memory repertoires lacked the insertion deficit that abundant cord blood beta clonotypes showed. Modelling underestimated the level of out-of-frame TCR alpha sharing observed in monozygotic twins.

Only a few counts were recorded for this clonotype. What it binds is not known. Unique molecular identifiers were present on the cDNA, which also gained a universal primer site by template switching. TCRdb reanalysed the 5' RACE reads using MiXCR and keeps one entry per CDR3 protein. The sample holds about 250,000 distinct CDR3 sequences, 6.5% to 9% seen once. The CDR3 is 14 residues long. The V and J ends lost 5 bases and 0 bases respectively, with 11 bases between them. The germline V gene encodes CDR1 SGHAT and CDR2 FQNNGV. The sample was also linked to a second study, of yellow fever vaccine responses in identical twins.

This TCR was recovered from a woman aged 18-29 years in good health. Sequenced input: CD8+ T cells sorted from blood. The chain couples TRBV11-2 to TRBJ2-7, with D unresolved. The CDR3, as DNA: TGTGCCAGCAGCCCCTACCCCCTCTCCTACGAGCAGTACTTC. Its protein is CASSPYPLSYEQYF.